This TCR beta chain originates from a study of cytomegalovirus exposure and HLA in healthy donors. On the study more broadly: Counted in an early data release were approximately 85 million unique TCRs from HLA-typed donors.

Remarks on this clone: What it binds is not known.

In the PCR, 60 Vbeta and 13 Jbeta primers were used. Repertoires were generated with immunoSEQ multiplex PCR, while TCRdb's copy carries only in-frame clones and drops some. This sample yields over 75,000 clones, of which roughly 75% are seen a single time; more than 0.6% belongs to the top ten. Study-wide findings and caveats: A later analysis showed TCR association rates differing by HLA locus, peaking at DRB1 and lowest at HLA-C.

The length of the CDR3 is 16 residues. J gave up 2 bases and V 4 bases, and 8 bases lay outside the gene matches. Germline CDR1 and CDR2: MNHNY and SVGAGI (reference sequence). The chain uses TRBV6-6 and TRBJ2-7, with TRBD2 identical over 10 bases. The sequence came from a woman in her fifties or sixties in good health and CMV-seronegative. Input material: PBMCs. CDR3 amino acids: CASSFLTSGIPYEQYF. The CDR3 DNA follows: TGTGCCAGCAGTTTCCTAACTAGCGGGATTCCCTACGAGCAGTACTTC.